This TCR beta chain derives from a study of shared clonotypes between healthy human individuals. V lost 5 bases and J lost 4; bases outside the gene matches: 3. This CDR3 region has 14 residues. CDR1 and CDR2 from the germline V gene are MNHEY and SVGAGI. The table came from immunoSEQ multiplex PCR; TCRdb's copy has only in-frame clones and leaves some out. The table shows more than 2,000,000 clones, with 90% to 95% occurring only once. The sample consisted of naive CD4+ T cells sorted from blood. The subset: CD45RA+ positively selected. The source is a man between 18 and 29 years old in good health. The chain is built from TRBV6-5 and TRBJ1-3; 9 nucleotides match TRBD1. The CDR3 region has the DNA TGTGCCAGCAGTGGGGGACAGGGCGGAAACACCATATATTTT. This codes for CASSGGQGGNTIYF.